This TCR beta chain was retrieved from a study of blood T cell repertoires in COVID-19. Background on the study: There were acute and convalescent COVID-19 samples, and they came from the United States, Italy and Spain. From T cells, B-cell-depleted T cells, or PBMCs came the material, which was cDNA or gDNA.

Seattle patient enrollment occurred during active infection, with longitudinal follow-up thereafter. Sequencing was performed with immunoSEQ multiplex PCR; in TCRdb, only in-frame clones are kept and a portion is missing. The sample has about 87,000 clones, approximately 85% seen once; the top ten hold 3%. V gave up 4 bases and J gave up 4 bases, with 11 bases separating them. This CDR3 contains 13 residues. Germline V gene sequence: CDR1 SGDLS, CDR2 YYNGEE. The sample comprised peripheral blood. The gene calls are TRBV9 and TRBJ1-2; TRBD1 might be the D (5 bases). The receptor was isolated from an elderly woman with COVID-19, enrolled during active disease. The CDR3, as DNA: TGTGCCAGCAGCCCAGGGAGGGGCTATGGCTACACCTTC. Translated, it gives CASSPGRGYGYTF.